These 11 T cell receptor beta chains were sequenced from one sample in a study of blood T cell repertoires in COVID-19. Only in-frame clones appear in the TCRdb table, and some are missing; sequencing was by immunoSEQ multiplex PCR. The table has 210,000 or so clones, roughly 87% seen once. Sequenced input: peripheral blood. The source of these receptors is a man aged 35-49 years with active or convalescent COVID-19.

The chain recombines TRBV19 with TRBJ1-5; 8 bases agree with TRBD1. Trimming cost V 1 base and J 5 bases; bases outside gene matches: 4. The CDR3 contains 15 residues. Germline CDR1 LNHDA, CDR2 SQIVND (reference sequence). The CDR3 sequence is CASSIANRGDQPQHF. In DNA, the CDR3 is TGTGCCAGTAGTATAGCGAACAGGGGGGATCAGCCCCAGCATTTT.

The chain has TRBV9 and TRBJ2-1; 7 nucleotides agree with TRBD1. CDR3 length: 15 residues. Germline loops: CDR1 SGDLS, CDR2 YYNGEE. Trimming cost V 4 bases and J 5 bases; bases outside gene matches: 9. The DNA of the CDR3 is TGTGCCAGCAGCACAGGGGACCCCTGGAACAATGAGCAGTTCTTC. Its translation is CASSTGDPWNNEQFF.

This chain links TRBV10-2 with TRBJ2-3; 8 nucleotides match TRBD1. CDR1 and CDR2 from the germline V gene are WSHSY and SAAADI. This CDR3 spans 16 amino acids. V gave up 2 bases and J gave up 2 bases; unmatched junction bases: 6. The DNA for the CDR3 is TGCGCCAGCAGTGAGGGGTCCAGGGGGCACACAGATACGCAGTATTTT. Translation: CASSEGSRGHTDTQYF.

The table lists this clone with a count of one. The chain carries TRBV30 and TRBJ1-4, with 9 bases matching TRBD1. The trim removed 0 bases at V and 8 bases at J, leaving 7 bases unmatched. Germline CDR1 is GTSNPN and CDR2 is SVGIG (reference sequence). This CDR3 has 15 amino acids. CDR3 amino acids: CAWSVRDRVEEKLFF. As DNA, the CDR3 is TGTGCCTGGAGTGTGCGGGACAGGGTGGAAGAAAAACTGTTTTTT.

The chain uses TRBV5-1 and TRBJ2-1, with TRBD1 as a possible D gene (6 bases). Germline CDR1 reads SGHRS; CDR2 reads YFSETQ. CDR3 length: 16 amino acids. Trimming left V 2 bases short and J 0 bases short, with 12 bases between. CDR3 amino acids: CASSFRTANSYNEQFF. CDR3 bases: TGCGCCAGCAGCTTTAGGACAGCTAACTCCTACAATGAGCAGTTCTTC. Full variable domain (outside the CDR3, taken from reference TRBV5-1 and TRBJ2-1): KAGVTQTPRYLIKTRGQQVTLSCSPISGHRSVSWYQQTPGQGLQFLFEYFSETQRNKGNFPGRFSGRQFSNSRSEMNVSTLELGDSALYLCASSFRTANSYNEQFFGPGTRLTVL.

This clone was observed a single time. The V call is TRBV28, the J call TRBJ1-2, with a weak D call TRBD1 (6 bases). CDR3 length: 13 amino acids. V lost 6 bases and J lost 4, with 12 bases in between. Germline V gene data show CDR1 as MDHEN and CDR2 as SYDVKM. CDR3 sequence (DNA): TGTGCCAGCAGCGCAACAGGGTTCTATGGCTACACCTTC. Encoded protein: CASSATGFYGYTF.

This chain connects TRBV10-3 to TRBJ1-1; no definite D call. Germline CDR1 ENHRY, CDR2 SYGVKD. V lost 3 bases and J lost 3, with 11 bases in between. This CDR3 has 14 amino acids. The CDR3 loop is CAISETGSDTEAFF. The DNA of the CDR3 is TGTGCCATCAGTGAAACTGGGAGCGACACTGAAGCTTTCTTT.

For the CDR3, the DNA is TGTGCCTGCGGCAGGGCGATTAACTATGGCTACACCTTC. Protein product: CACGRAINYGYTF. The chain recombines TRBV30 with TRBJ1-2; tentatively, D is TRBD1 (5 bases). This CDR3 comprises 13 residues. The germline gives CDR1 GTSNPN, CDR2 SVGIG (reference sequence). V was cut by 6 bases and J by 1 base, with 12 bases left in between.

The chain recombines TRBV11-1 with TRBJ1-6; no firm D call. The CDR3 covers 13 residues. With 3 bases removed from V and 9 bases from J, the gap between germline ends came to 9 bases. Germline CDR1 SGHAT, CDR2 FQDESV (reference sequence). CDR3 sequence: CASSFNEGSPLHF. The DNA of the CDR3 is TGTGCCAGCAGCTTCAATGAGGGTTCACCCCTCCACTTT.

This clone showed up just a few times. The chain joins TRBV7-9 to TRBJ1-4; 7 bases agree with TRBD1. J was trimmed by 8 bases and V by 4 bases; bases with no gene match: 1. The CDR3 is 12 residues long. Germline-derived CDR1 and CDR2 are SEHNR and FQNEAQ (reference sequence). CDR3 residues: CASSWGQEKLFF. The CDR3 bases are TGTGCCAGCAGCTGGGGACAGGAAAAACTGTTTTTT.

The chain has TRBV7-9 and TRBJ2-7; 7 bases align to TRBD2. The CDR3 contains 12 residues. Germline V CDR1 and CDR2: SEHNR, FQNEAQ (reference sequence). V lost 0 bases to trimming and J lost 7 bases; unmatched junction nucleotides: 0. The CDR3: CASSLAGGEQYF. The DNA of the CDR3 is TGTGCCAGCAGCTTAGCGGGAGGGGAGCAGTACTTC.